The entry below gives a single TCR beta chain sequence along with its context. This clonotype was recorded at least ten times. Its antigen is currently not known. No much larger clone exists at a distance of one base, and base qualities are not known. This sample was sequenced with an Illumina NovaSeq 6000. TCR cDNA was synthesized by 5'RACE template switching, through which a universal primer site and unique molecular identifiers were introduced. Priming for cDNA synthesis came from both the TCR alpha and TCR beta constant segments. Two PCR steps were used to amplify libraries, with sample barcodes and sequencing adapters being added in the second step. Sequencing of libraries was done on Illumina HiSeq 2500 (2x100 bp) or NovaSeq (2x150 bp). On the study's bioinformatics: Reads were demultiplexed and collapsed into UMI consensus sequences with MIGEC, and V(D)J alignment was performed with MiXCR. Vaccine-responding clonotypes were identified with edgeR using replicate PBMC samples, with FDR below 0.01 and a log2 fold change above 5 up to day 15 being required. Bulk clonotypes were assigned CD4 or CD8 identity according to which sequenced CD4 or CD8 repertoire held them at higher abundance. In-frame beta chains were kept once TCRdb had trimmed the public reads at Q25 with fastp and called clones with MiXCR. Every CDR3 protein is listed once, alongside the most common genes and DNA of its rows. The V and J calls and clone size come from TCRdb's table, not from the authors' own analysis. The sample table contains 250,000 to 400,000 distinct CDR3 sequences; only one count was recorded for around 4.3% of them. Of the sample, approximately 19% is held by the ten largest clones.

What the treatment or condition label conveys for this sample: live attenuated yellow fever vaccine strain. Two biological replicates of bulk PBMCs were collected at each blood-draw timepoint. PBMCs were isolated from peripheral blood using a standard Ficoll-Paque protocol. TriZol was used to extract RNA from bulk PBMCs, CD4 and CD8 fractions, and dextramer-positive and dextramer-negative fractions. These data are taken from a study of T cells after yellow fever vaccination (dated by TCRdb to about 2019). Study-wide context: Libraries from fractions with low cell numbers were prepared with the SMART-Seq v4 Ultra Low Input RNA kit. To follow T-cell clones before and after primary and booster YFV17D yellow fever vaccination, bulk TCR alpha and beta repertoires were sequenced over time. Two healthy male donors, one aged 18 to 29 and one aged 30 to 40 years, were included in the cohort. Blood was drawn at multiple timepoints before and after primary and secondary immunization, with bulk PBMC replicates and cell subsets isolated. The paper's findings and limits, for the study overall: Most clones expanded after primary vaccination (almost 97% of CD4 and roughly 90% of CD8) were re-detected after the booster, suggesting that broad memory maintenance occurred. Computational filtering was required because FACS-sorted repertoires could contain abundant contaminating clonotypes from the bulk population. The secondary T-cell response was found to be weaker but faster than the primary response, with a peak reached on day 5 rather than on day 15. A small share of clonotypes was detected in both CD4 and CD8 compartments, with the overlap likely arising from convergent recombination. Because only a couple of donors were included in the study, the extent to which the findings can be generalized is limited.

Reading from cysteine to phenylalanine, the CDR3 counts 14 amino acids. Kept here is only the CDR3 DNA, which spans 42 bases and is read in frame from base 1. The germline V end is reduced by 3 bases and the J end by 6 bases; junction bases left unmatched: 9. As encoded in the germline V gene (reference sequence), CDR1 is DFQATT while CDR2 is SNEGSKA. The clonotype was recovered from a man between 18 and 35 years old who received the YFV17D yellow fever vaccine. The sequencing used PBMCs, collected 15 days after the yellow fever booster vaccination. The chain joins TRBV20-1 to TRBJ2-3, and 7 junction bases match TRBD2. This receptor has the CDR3 CSASPGLFLDTQYF. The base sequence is TGCAGTGCTAGTCCGGGACTATTCTTGGATACGCAGTATTTT.